The 28 T cell receptor beta chains below come from one sample, sequenced in a study of CD8+CD57+ T cells in acquired aplastic anemia. Profiling that covered TCR beta VDJ and CDR3 relied on genomic DNA as its template. TCRdb itself ran the reads through MiXCR, one entry per CDR3 protein. There are more than 250,000 distinct CDR3 sequences in the sample; 82% occur only once, and 40% to 55% lies in the top ten. For sequencing, patients were chosen who had shown expansion of CD8+CD57+ cells by flow cytometry. The sequenced sample consisted of sorted CD4+, CD8+, or CD8+CD57+ T cells (not recorded which) from PBMCs. The source of these receptors is a human donor with aplastic anemia.

The chain is built from TRBV5-4 and TRBJ2-5; unclear D gene. The germline V gene encodes CDR1 SGHNT and CDR2 YYREEE (reference sequence). V was pared by 2 bases and J by 1 base, with 6 bases between. This CDR3 has 13 residues. The CDR3 DNA reads TGTGCCAGCAGCTTTGGCAGCCAAGAGACCCAGTACTTC. It translates to CASSFGSQETQYF.

J is TRBJ2-7 and V is TRBV19; D remains ambiguous. Trimming left V 1 base short and J 8 bases short, with 21 bases between. Per the germline V gene, CDR1 is LNHDA and CDR2 is SQIVND (reference sequence). The CDR3 extends over 16 amino acids. The CDR3 protein is CASSIAREAYNEQQYV. For the CDR3, the DNA is TGTGCCAGTAGTATAGCTAGAGAGGCCTACAATGAGCAGCAGTACGTC.

In its sample, this clonotype was seen many times. The chain links TRBV27 to TRBJ2-7; possibly TRBD2 for D (6 bases). Germline V gene data show CDR1 as MNHEY and CDR2 as SMNVEV (reference sequence). The ends were cut back, 4 bases at V and 1 base at J, with 8 bases in the middle. This CDR3 comprises 13 residues. CDR3 protein: CASSSGRSYEQYF. The CDR3 DNA reads as TGTGCCAGCAGTTCCGGGAGATCCTACGAGCAGTACTTC.

This clonotype has a single count. The chain couples TRBV7-9 to TRBJ1-1, with a weak D call TRBD1 (5 bases). Looked up from germline, CDR1 is SEHNR and CDR2 is FQNEAQ (reference sequence). The CDR3 loop spans 15 amino acids. Trimming removed 5 bases at V and 6 bases at J, with 19 bases between. CDR3 bases: TGTGCCAGCAGCCAGGGACTAACGGGAAACCCTGAAGCTTTCTTT. Amino acid sequence: CASSQGLTGNPEAFF. Complete variable domain (other parts from reference TRBV7-9 and TRBJ1-1): DTGVSQNPRHKITKRGQNVTFRCDPISEHNRLYWYRQTLGQGPEFLTYFQNEAQLEKSRLLSDRFSAERPKGSFSTLEIQRTEQGDSAMYLCASSQGLTGNPEAFFGQGTRLTVV.

In the case of this clonotype: The junction differs from germline at one of its ends, possibly a read error. This chain joins TRBV5-1 and TRBJ2-5; TRBD2 agrees at 10 bases. Germline loops: CDR1 SGHRS, CDR2 YFSETQ. The CDR3 covers 15 residues. The CDR3 DNA follows: TGTGCCAGCAGCTCCGGACTAGCGGAACAAGAGACCCAGTACTTC. It encodes CASSSGLAEQETQYF.

Of note for this clonotype: Germline is not matched at one junction end, which may reflect a read error. The rearrangement uses TRBV29-1 and TRBJ2-1; 11 nucleotides line up with TRBD2. The CDR3 is 13 residues long. The V gene's germline CDR1 is SQVTM and CDR2 ANQGSEA. The CDR3 here is CSVAFRLAGSLSF. The DNA of the CDR3 is TGCAGCGTTGCCTTCAGACTAGCGGGAAGTCTGTCCTTC.

The genes are TRBV7-8 and TRBJ2-3, with TRBD2 matching over 7 bases. Germline V gives CDR1 SGHVS, CDR2 FQNEAQ. This CDR3 region has 15 residues. V shed 5 bases and J 8 bases; nucleotides not matched to a gene: 13. CDR3 protein: CASSVDLADTATQYF. The CDR3 DNA reads TGTGCCAGCAGCGTAGATCTAGCGGACACCGCTACGCAGTATTTT.

Worth noting for this clonotype: At one of its ends the junction is not consistent with the germline gene, which may arise from a read error. The J gene is TRBJ2-2, the V gene TRBV7-3; TRBD1 might be the D (6 bases). CDR3 size: 15 residues. Germline values: CDR1 SGHTA, CDR2 FQGTGA. CDR3 coding DNA: TGTGCCACCAGCAGAAGGGACAATCCCGCCGGGGAGCTGTTTTTT. Amino acids: CATSRRDNPAGELFF.

The chain links TRBV7-3 to TRBJ2-1; 8 bases map to TRBD2. CDR3 length: 16 amino acids. Germline assignment: CDR1 SGHTA and CDR2 FQGTGA. J was trimmed by 11 bases and V by 3 bases; bases with no gene match: 15. CDR3 residues: CASSFSLTGGRDQQFF. In DNA form, the CDR3 reads TGTGCCAGCAGCTTCTCACTAACGGGGGGGAGAGATCAGCAGTTCTTC.

As for this clonotype: The conserved closing phenylalanine or tryptophan is absent in this CDR3, likely reflecting a read error. Because the CDR3's place on the DNA is in doubt, the DNA is left out and the CDR3 is given as listed by TCRdb. The J gene is TRBJ2-3, the V gene TRBV7-8; the table's D call, TRBD1, was not checked against the DNA. Per the germline V gene, CDR1 is SGHVS and CDR2 is FQNEAQ. The CDR3 is 13 amino acids long, termini counted. CDR3: CASSLGGADDTQY.

This chain connects TRBV7-2 to TRBJ2-5, with TRBD1 identical over 10 bases. The length of the CDR3 is 15 residues. Germline CDR1 reads SGHTA; CDR2 reads FQGNSA. The V gene end was trimmed by 6 bases and the J gene end by 14 bases; junction bases not matched to a gene: 18. This CDR3 reads CASSSTGGADYGYYF. DNA for the CDR3: TGTGCCAGCAGTTCGACAGGGGGCGCCGACTATGGCTACTACTTC. Filled out from reference TRBV7-2 and TRBJ2-5, the complete variable domain reads GAGVSQSPSNKVTEKGKDVELRCDPISGHTALYWYRQSLGQGLEFLIYFQGNSAPDKSGLPSDRFSAERTGGSVSTLTIQRTQQEDSAVYLCASSSTGGADYGYYFGPGTRLLVL.

This clonotype was picked up a small number of times. The chain couples TRBV5-6 to TRBJ2-1; possible D gene TRBD2, 6 bases. The V end lost 2 bases, the J end lost 8 bases, and 11 bases lay between the germline ends. This CDR3 is 13 amino acids long. Germline V gene data show CDR1 as SGHDT and CDR2 as YYEEEE. DNA for the CDR3: TGTGCCAGCAGCTTTGGGGAGGTCCATGAGCAGTTCTTC. This encodes CASSFGEVHEQFF.

V and J are TRBV20-1 and TRBJ1-2, with D unclear. Germline CDR1 and CDR2: DFQATT and SNEGSKA (reference sequence). This CDR3 region has 9 residues. V was shortened by 7 bases and J by 4 bases, with 4 bases between the two germline ends. The DNA of the CDR3 is TGCAGTGAGGCCTATGGCTACACCTTC. Its translation is CSEAYGYTF.

The V and J genes are TRBV10-1 and TRBJ2-1; D assignment may be TRBD1 or TRBD2 (7 bases each). V was shortened by 11 bases and J by 8 bases, with 19 bases between the two germline ends. The CDR3 runs to 13 residues. Looked up from germline, CDR1 is WNHNN and CDR2 is SYGVQD (reference sequence). Here the CDR3 reads CAHRGGGGDEQFF. As DNA, the CDR3 is TGCGCCCACAGGGGAGGGGGGGGGGATGAGCAGTTCTTC.

The chain employs TRBV7-8 and TRBJ2-7, with D hard to call. The CDR3 consists of 18 residues. Germline V gene lookup returns CDR1 SGHVS and CDR2 FQNEAQ. The V and J ends lost 0 bases and 1 base respectively, with 19 bases between them. In nucleotides, the CDR3 is TGTGCCAGCAGCTTAGCGCGAGGTGGGGATACGCAGTCCTACGAGCAGTACGTC. Translating gives CASSLARGGDTQSYEQYV.

This clonotype was counted once. In this CDR3 the conserved last residue, phenylalanine or tryptophan, is missing, so a read error is likely. It is unclear where the CDR3 begins or ends on the DNA, so no DNA is shown, and the CDR3 is as TCRdb lists it. The chain combines TRBV7-3 with TRBJ2-3; the tabulated D call, TRBD1, remains unverified against the DNA. Germline assignment: CDR1 SGHTA and CDR2 FQGTGA. The CDR3 contains 13 residues when both ends are counted. The chain's CDR3 is CASGRGATDTEHC.

About this clonotype: Without the conserved terminal phenylalanine or tryptophan, this CDR3 likely stems from a read error. The DNA is omitted, as the CDR3 cannot be located on it reliably, and the CDR3 follows TCRdb's listing. This chain uses TRBV7-9 with TRBJ2-3. Looked up from germline, CDR1 is SEHNR and CDR2 is FQNEAQ (reference sequence). The CDR3 length equals 13 residues, ends included. CDR3 amino acids: CASGDLAADSAHS.

A note on this clonotype: At one end, the junction sequence differs from germline, possibly due to a read error. The chain employs TRBV7-8 and TRBJ2-3; D not certain. The CDR3 runs to 12 residues. Germline CDR1 is SGHVS and CDR2 is FQNEAQ. The CDR3 sequence is CASSLERSTENF. DNA of the CDR3: TGTGCCAGCAGCTTAGAAAGAAGTACGGAGAATTTT.

This chain uses TRBV7-8 with TRBJ2-3, with D hard to call. The CDR3 totals 13 residues. The germline V and J ends were trimmed by 0 bases and 11 bases, with 12 bases remaining between them. The germline gives CDR1 SGHVS, CDR2 FQNEAQ. In nucleotides, the CDR3 is TGTGCCAGCAGCTTAGCGGGCGGTGCTGAGCAGTATTTT. This translates into CASSLAGGAEQYF.

The chain is built from TRBV7-9 and TRBJ2-3; 8 bases fit TRBD2. Germline-derived CDR1 and CDR2 are SEHNR and FQNEAQ (reference sequence). The J segment lost 11 bases and the V segment lost 3 bases, leaving 10 bases of the junction unmatched. The CDR3 is 14 residues long. CDR3 in amino acids: CASSFAGGAGRQYF. The DNA for the CDR3 is TGTGCCAGCAGCTTTGCGGGAGGTGCCGGTAGGCAGTATTTT.

The chain couples TRBV9 to TRBJ2-7; D may correspond to TRBD1 or TRBD2 (6 bases each). Trimming shortened V by 0 bases and J by 8 bases, and 21 bases separated the two germline ends. Germline V gene lookup returns CDR1 SGDLS and CDR2 YYNGEE. The CDR3 is 16 amino acids. The CDR3 reads CASSVEGGAEDTQQYV. The CDR3 nucleotides are TGTGCCAGCAGCGTAGAGGGGGGAGCGGAAGATACGCAGCAGTACGTC.

Comments on this clonotype: The limits of the CDR3 on the DNA are not certain, so only TCRdb's listed CDR3 is given. The chain combines TRBV7-3 with TRBJ2-3; the D segment call TRBD2 is taken from the table without a DNA check. The CDR3 contains 15 residues when both ends are counted. CDR1 and CDR2 from the germline V gene are SGHTA and FQGTGA. This CDR3 reads CASSLGGHEQFFGYF.

This clonotype was picked up one time. Compared with germline, one end of the junction differs, possibly owing to a read error. V gene TRBV7-8 combines with J gene TRBJ2-1, with D tentatively TRBD1 (5 bases). The germline gives CDR1 SGHVS, CDR2 FQNEAQ. The CDR3 is 11 amino acids. This chain's CDR3 is CASGARKEQCF. Here the CDR3 DNA reads TGTGCCAGCGGGGCGCGAAAAGAGCAGTGCTTC.

For this clonotype: The conserved final phenylalanine or tryptophan is absent from the CDR3, which likely points to a read error. The DNA is left out, because the CDR3 cannot be placed on it with certainty; the CDR3 is given as TCRdb lists it. The V and J genes are TRBV7-9 and TRBJ2-3; TRBD2 is the table's D call, not checked against the DNA. Germline V lookup: CDR1 SEHNR, CDR2 FQNEAQ (reference sequence). The CDR3 comprises 13 residues, both ends counted. The CDR3 region is CASSGPLAGTPET.

V is TRBV7-3 and J is TRBJ1-1; weak D call: TRBD1 (5 bases). Trimming stripped 6 bases from V and 14 bases from J, with 28 bases between. Per the germline V gene, CDR1 is SGHTA and CDR2 is FQGTGA. The CDR3 totals 15 residues. The CDR3 loop reads CASSSGGTWGTTQFF. As DNA, the CDR3 is TGTGCCAGCAGTTCTGGCGGGACTTGGGGAACGACCCAGTTCTTT.

CDR3 residues: CATKGGGGANVLTF. The CDR3 DNA reads TGTGCCACCAAAGGGGGGGGAGGGGCCAACGTCCTGACTTTC. V gene TRBV15 combines with J gene TRBJ2-6, with D possibly being TRBD2 (7 bases). In germline, CDR1 is LNHNV, CDR2 YYDKDF (reference sequence). V lost 7 bases to trimming and J lost 4 bases, with 11 bases between them. The CDR3 runs to 14 residues.

This clonotype has only a few counts. This sequence joins TRBV15 and TRBJ2-5; 9 bases are a match to TRBD1. Germline CDR1 and CDR2: LNHNV and YYDKDF (reference sequence). The CDR3 extends over 15 amino acids. V shed 3 bases and J 5 bases; nucleotides not matched to a gene: 7. Here the CDR3 DNA reads TGTGCCACCAGCAGGGACAGGGGAAGCAGGGAGACCCAGTACTTC. It codes for CATSRDRGSRETQYF.

This clonotype was seen repeatedly, ten times or more. This chain links TRBV18 with TRBJ2-1; 9 bases agree with TRBD1. CDR3 length equals 15 residues. Germline assignment: CDR1 KGHSH and CDR2 LQKENI. V lost 8 bases, J lost 5 bases, and 10 bases stayed unmatched. CDR3 protein: CASTTRGQGDNEQFF. The DNA of the CDR3 is TGTGCCAGCACAACTAGGGGACAGGGTGACAATGAGCAGTTCTTC.